The 9 T cell receptor beta chains presented below share a single source sample, sequenced in a study of cytomegalovirus exposure and HLA in healthy donors. The PCR made use of 60 Vbeta and 13 Jbeta primers. The protocol was immunoSEQ multiplex PCR, while the TCRdb copy is restricted to in-frame clones and leaves out a portion. Among some 97,000 clones listed, 79% were seen once. Sequencing used PBMCs. These receptors came from a female donor in good health and CMV-seropositive.

This clone was observed once. The chain has TRBV2 and TRBJ2-7; no reliable D call. The CDR3 is 11 amino acids. V was clipped by 7 bases and J by 5 bases, with 9 bases between them. Looked up from germline, CDR1 is SNHLY and CDR2 is FYNNEI. CDR3 region: CASTPVHEQYF. CDR3 coding DNA: TGTGCCAGCACCCCCGTCCACGAGCAGTACTTC.

The chain has TRBV5-8 and TRBJ1-5; D may be TRBD1 (6 bases). CDR1 is SGHTS and CDR2 is YDEGEE in the germline V gene. Trimming took 0 bases from V and 8 from J, leaving 12 bases between them. The CDR3 sequence is 14 residues long. The CDR3 here is CASSLGGGPKPQHF. CDR3 nucleotide sequence: TGTGCCAGCAGCTTGGGCGGGGGGCCAAAGCCCCAGCATTTT. The whole variable domain, filled in from reference TRBV5-8 and TRBJ1-5, reads EAGVTQSPTHLIKTRGQQATLRCSPISGHTSVYWYQQALGLGLQFLLWYDEGEERNRGNFPPRFSGRQFPNYSSELNVNALELEDSALYLCASSLGGGPKPQHFGDGTRLSIL.

J is TRBJ2-2 and V is TRBV5-1; 8 nucleotides align to TRBD2. Germline values: CDR1 SGHRS, CDR2 YFSETQ. The CDR3 totals 14 residues. J lost 4 bases, V lost 4 bases, and 3 bases had no gene match. This CDR3 is CASSREGFTGELFF. CDR3 coding DNA: TGCGCCAGCAGCCGGGAGGGGTTCACCGGGGAGCTGTTTTTT.

The rearrangement links TRBV19 to TRBJ1-6; D call uncertain. From germline, CDR1 is LNHDA and CDR2 SQIVND (reference sequence). There are 12 residues in the CDR3. V dropped 8 bases and J dropped 4 bases, with 6 bases sitting between them. DNA for the CDR3: TGTGCCAGTGGCAGTTATAATTCACCCCTCCACTTT. Protein sequence: CASGSYNSPLHF.

The CDR3 reads CASSRGGANEKLFF. CDR3 DNA sequence: TGTGCCAGCAGTCGAGGGGGGGCTAATGAAAAACTGTTTTTT. The chain uses TRBV7-9 and TRBJ1-4, with TRBD1 as a possible D gene (6 bases). Germline V gene data show CDR1 as SEHNR and CDR2 as FQNEAQ (reference sequence). Trimming left V 6 bases short and J 3 bases short, with 11 bases between. CDR3 size: 14 residues.

The chain employs TRBV18 and TRBJ1-3; D is uncertain. The V gene's germline CDR1 is KGHSH and CDR2 LQKENI. CDR3 length: 14 residues. V shed 2 bases and J shed 1 base, with 6 bases lying between them. The CDR3 here is CASSPSRSGNTIYF. The CDR3 DNA reads as TGTGCCAGCTCACCATCCAGGTCTGGAAACACCATATATTTT.

The chain combines TRBV28 with TRBJ2-5; D is perhaps TRBD2 (7 bases). The assigned J gene may be wrong: the sequence end matches TRBJ2-7 better. Germline V gene sequence: CDR1 MDHEN, CDR2 SYDVKM. The CDR3 covers 15 residues. The CDR3 region has the DNA TGTGCCAGCAGTTTCACAGGGAGGGCCCCCTACGAGCAGTACTTC. It specifies CASSFTGRAPYEQYF.

V usage is TRBV18 and J usage is TRBJ2-5, with D tentatively TRBD1 (6 bases). CDR3 length: 16 amino acids. From germline, CDR1 is KGHSH and CDR2 LQKENI. Trimming stripped 0 bases from V and 1 base from J, with 12 bases between. In nucleotides, the CDR3 is TGTGCCAGCTCACCACCAGGACAGCCTACCCAAGAGACCCAGTACTTC. This translates into CASSPPGQPTQETQYF.

The chain recombines TRBV9 with TRBJ2-6; the match to TRBD1 covers 7 bases. The CDR3 runs 17 residues. The germline gives CDR1 SGDLS, CDR2 YYNGEE. With V trimmed by 3 bases and J by 2 bases, 8 bases remained unmatched. CDR3 residues: CASSGIPDRAGANVLTF. The CDR3 coding sequence is TGTGCCAGCAGCGGCATACCTGACAGGGCTGGGGCCAACGTCCTGACTTTC.